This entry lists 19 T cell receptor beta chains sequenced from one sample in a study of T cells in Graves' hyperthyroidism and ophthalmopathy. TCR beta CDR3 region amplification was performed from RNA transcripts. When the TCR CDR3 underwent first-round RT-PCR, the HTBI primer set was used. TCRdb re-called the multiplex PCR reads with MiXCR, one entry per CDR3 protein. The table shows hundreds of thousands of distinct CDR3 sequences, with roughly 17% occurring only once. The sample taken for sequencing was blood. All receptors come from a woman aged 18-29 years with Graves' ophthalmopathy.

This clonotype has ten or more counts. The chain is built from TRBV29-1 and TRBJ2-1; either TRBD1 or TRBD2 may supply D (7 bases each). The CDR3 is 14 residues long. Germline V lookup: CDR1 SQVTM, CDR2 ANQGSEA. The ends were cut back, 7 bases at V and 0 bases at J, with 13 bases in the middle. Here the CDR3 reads CSAQGGTSYNEQFF. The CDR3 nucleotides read TGCAGCGCCCAGGGGGGGACCTCCTACAATGAGCAGTTCTTC.

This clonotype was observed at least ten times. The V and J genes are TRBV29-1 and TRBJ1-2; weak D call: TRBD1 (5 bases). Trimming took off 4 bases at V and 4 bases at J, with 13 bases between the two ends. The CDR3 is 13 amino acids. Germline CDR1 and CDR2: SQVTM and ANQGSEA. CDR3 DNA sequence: TGCAGCGTTGGGGGGACTGGGGGCTATGGCTACACCTTC. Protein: CSVGGTGGYGYTF.

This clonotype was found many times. The CDR3 loop reads CASSAGVGQPQHF. CDR3 nucleotide sequence: TGTGCCAGCTCGGCCGGGGTTGGGCAGCCCCAGCATTTT. The rearrangement joins TRBV18 to TRBJ1-5; D gene ambiguous. Germline-derived CDR1 and CDR2 are KGHSH and LQKENI. The CDR3 has 13 residues. V lost 6 bases and J 7 bases, leaving 13 bases between the germline ends.

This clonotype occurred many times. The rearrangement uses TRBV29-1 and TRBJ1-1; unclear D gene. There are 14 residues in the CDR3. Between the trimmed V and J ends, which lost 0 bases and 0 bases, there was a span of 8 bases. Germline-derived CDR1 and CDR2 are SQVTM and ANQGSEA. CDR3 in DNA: TGCAGCGTTGAAGATCAACGGTTGAACACTGAAGCTTTCTTT. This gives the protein CSVEDQRLNTEAFF.

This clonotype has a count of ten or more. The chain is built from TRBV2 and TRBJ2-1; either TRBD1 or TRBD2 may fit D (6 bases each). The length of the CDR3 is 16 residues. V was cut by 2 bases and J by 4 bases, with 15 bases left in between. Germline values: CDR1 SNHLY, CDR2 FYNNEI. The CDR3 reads CASSELGGSTYNEQFF. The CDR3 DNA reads TGTGCCAGCAGTGAACTCGGGGGCTCTACGTACAATGAGCAGTTCTTC. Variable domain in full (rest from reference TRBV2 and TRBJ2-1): EPEVTQTPSHQVTQMGQEVILRCVPISNHLYFYWYRQILGQKVEFLVSFYNNEISEKSEIFDDQFSVERPDGSNFTLKIRSTKLEDSAMYFCASSELGGSTYNEQFFGPGTRLTVL.

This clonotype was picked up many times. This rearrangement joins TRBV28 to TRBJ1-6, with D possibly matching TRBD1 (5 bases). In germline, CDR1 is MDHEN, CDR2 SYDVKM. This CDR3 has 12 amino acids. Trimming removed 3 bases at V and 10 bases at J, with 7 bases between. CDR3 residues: CASSLRDSPLHF. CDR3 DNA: TGTGCCAGCAGTTTGAGGGACTCACCCCTCCACTTT.

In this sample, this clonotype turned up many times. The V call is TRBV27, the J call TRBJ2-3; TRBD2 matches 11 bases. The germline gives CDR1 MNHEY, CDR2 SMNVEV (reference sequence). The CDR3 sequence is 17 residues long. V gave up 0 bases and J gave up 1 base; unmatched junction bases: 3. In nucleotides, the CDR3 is TGTGCCAGCAGTTTATCTTCACTAGCGGGGGGCACAGATACGCAGTATTTT. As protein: CASSLSSLAGGTDTQYF.

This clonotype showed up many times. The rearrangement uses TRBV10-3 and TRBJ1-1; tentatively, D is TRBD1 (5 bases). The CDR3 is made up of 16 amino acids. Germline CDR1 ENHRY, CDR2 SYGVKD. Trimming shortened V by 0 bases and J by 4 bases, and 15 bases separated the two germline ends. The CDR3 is CAISESRGKAGTEAFF. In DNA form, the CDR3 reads TGTGCCATCAGTGAGTCAAGGGGAAAGGCGGGCACTGAAGCTTTCTTT.

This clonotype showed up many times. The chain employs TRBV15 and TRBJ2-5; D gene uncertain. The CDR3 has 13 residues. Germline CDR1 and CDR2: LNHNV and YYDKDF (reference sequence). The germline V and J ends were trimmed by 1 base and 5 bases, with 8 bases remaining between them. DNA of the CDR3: TGTGCCACCAGCAGAGTAAGGAGCGAGACCCAGTACTTC. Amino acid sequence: CATSRVRSETQYF.

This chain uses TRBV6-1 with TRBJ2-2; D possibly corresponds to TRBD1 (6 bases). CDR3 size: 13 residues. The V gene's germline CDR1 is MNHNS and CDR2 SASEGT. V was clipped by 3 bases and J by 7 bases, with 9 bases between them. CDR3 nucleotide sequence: TGTGCCAGCAGTGAGCTACAGGGCGGGGAGCTGTTTTTT. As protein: CASSELQGGELFF.

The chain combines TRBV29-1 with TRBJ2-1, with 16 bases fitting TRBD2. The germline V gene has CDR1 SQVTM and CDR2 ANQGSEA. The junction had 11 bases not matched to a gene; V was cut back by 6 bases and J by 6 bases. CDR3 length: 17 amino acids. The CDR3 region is CSVSYPGTSGGANEQFF. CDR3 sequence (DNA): TGCAGCGTCTCCTACCCCGGGACTAGCGGGGGGGCCAATGAGCAGTTCTTC.

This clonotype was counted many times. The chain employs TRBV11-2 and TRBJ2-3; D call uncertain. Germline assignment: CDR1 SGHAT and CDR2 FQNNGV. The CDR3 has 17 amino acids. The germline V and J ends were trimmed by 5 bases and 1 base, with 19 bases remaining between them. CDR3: CASSKVPTLSRTDTQYF. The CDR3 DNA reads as TGTGCCAGCAGCAAAGTCCCAACTCTTTCCCGCACAGATACGCAGTATTTT.

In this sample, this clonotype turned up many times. The chain's CDR3 is CASSSNPDFYGTQYF. In nucleotides, the CDR3 is TGTGCCAGCAGTTCGAACCCGGACTTCTACGGGACCCAGTACTTC. The gene calls are TRBV6-2 or TRBV6-3 and TRBJ2-5, with a possible D match to TRBD2 (5 bases). CDR1 and CDR2 (germline): MNHEY, SVGEGT. The CDR3 consists of 15 residues. V was cut by 4 bases and J by 7 bases, with 19 bases left in between.

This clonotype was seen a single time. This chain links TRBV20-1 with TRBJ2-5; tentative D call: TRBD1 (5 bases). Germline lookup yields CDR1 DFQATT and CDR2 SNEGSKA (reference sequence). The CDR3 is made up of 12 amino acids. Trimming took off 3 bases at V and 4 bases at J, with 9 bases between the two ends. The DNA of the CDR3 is TGCAGTGCTAGCCAGGGTGCAGAGACCCAGTACTTC. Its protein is CSASQGAETQYF.

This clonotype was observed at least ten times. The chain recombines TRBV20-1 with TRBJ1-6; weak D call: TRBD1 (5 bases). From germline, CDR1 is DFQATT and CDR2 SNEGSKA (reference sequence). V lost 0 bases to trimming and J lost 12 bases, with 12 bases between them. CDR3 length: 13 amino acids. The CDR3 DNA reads TGCAGTGCTAGAGATCCCAGGGATAGACCCCTCCACTTT. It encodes CSARDPRDRPLHF.

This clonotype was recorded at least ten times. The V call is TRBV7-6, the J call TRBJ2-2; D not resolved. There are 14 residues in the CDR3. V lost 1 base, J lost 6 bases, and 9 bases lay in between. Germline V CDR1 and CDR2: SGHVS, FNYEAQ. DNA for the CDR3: TGTGCCAGCAGCTTAGAAACCGGGCCCGGGGAGCTGTTTTTT. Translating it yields CASSLETGPGELFF.

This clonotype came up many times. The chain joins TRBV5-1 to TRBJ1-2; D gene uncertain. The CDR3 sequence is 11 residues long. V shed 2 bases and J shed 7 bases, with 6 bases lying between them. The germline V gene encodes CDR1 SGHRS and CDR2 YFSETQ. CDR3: CASSFSGGYTF. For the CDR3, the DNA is TGCGCCAGCAGCTTCTCGGGTGGCTACACCTTC.

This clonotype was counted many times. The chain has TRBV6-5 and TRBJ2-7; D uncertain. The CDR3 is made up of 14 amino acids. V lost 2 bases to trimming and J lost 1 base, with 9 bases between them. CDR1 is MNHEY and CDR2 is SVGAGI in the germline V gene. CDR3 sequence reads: CASSYGHGSYEQYF. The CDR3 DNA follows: TGTGCCAGCAGTTACGGCCACGGGTCCTACGAGCAGTACTTC.

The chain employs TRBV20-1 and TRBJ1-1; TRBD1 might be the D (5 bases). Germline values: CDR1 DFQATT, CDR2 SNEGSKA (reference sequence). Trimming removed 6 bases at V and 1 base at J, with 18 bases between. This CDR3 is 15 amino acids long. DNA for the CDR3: TGCAGTGCGGAATTTGTACAGGAAAGGAACACTGAAGCTTTCTTT. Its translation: CSAEFVQERNTEAFF.